These T cell receptor beta chains were read from a single sample in a study of cytomegalovirus exposure and HLA in healthy donors. The protocol was immunoSEQ multiplex PCR, while the TCRdb copy is restricted to in-frame clones and leaves out a portion. Among more than 130,000 clones listed, around 80% were seen once. The sample was PBMCs. Receptors originate from a male donor in good health and CMV-seronegative. Both conserved end residues are part of each CDR3. The D gene is left open where the match is weak. Not every row has a clone size; where given, it reads once, few, many or a size class.

clone_size j_call v_call d_call cdr3_nt cdr3_aa
. TRBJ2-5 TRBV5-1 TRBD1 TGCGCCAGCAGGCTGGGACAGCAAGAGACCCAGTACTTC CASRLGQQETQYF
. TRBJ2-7 TRBV6-1 . TGTGCCAGCAGCGGGGACAACTCCTACGAGCAGTACTTC CASSGDNSYEQYF
. TRBJ2-1 TRBV2 TRBD2 TGTGCCAGCAGTGTCGGGGGGGGGCCCCACAATGAGCAGTTCTTC CASSVGGGPHNEQFF
once TRBJ2-1 TRBV25-1 TRBD1 TGTGCCAGCCGGGGACAGGGCGTATTCTTCTACAATGAGCAGTTCTTC CASRGQGVFFYNEQFF
. TRBJ1-2 TRBV6-5 TRBD1 TGTGCCAGCAGTGCCGGGGGACAGGGCCTCTATGGCTACACCTTC CASSAGGQGLYGYTF
once TRBJ2-7 TRBV7-9 . TGTGCCAGCAGCTCTTCAGATTCCTACGAGCAGTACTTC CASSSSDSYEQYF
. TRBJ2-3 TRBV28 TRBD2 TGTGCCAGCAGTCCCCGGAACCTGGGACTAGGAACAGATACGCAGTATTTT CASSPRNLGLGTDTQYF
. TRBJ1-1 TRBV5-4 . TGTGCCAGCAGCTTAGGGGGTAGACGCGGCATGAACACTGAAGCTTTCTTT CASSLGGRRGMNTEAFF
. TRBJ1-5 TRBV6-1 TRBD1 TGTGCCACTTTAGCAGACAGGGGCGGGCAGCCCCAGCATTTT CATLADRGGQPQHF
. TRBJ1-1 TRBV9 . TGTGCCAGCAGCCCCGGTGCAAACACTGAAGCTTTCTTT CASSPGANTEAFF
. TRBJ2-2 TRBV6-1 . TGTGCCAGCAGTGGGAGAACAGGGACCGGGGAGCTGTTTTTT CASSGRTGTGELFF
once TRBJ1-2 TRBV5-1 TRBD1 TGCGCCAGCAGCTGGGACAGGTCAGATGGTGGCTACACCTTC CASSWDRSDGGYTF
. TRBJ1-5 TRBV19 . TGTGCCAGTAGTACTACCGACACACGCAATCAGCCCCAGCATTTT CASSTTDTRNQPQHF
. TRBJ2-2 TRBV19 . TGTGCCAGTAGTGAGACTGTGAACACCGGGGAGCTGTTTTTT CASSETVNTGELFF
. TRBJ2-7 TRBV4-3 . TGCGCCAGCAGCCAAGAGCCCGGGAGCGAGCAGTACTTC CASSQEPGSEQYF
. TRBJ1-6 TRBV14 TRBD1 TGTGCCAGCAGCCAAGATGGACAGGGAGAGTCACCCCTCCACTTT CASSQDGQGESPLHF
. TRBJ2-3 TRBV30 . TGTGCCTGGAGGAGAGTGGTCACAGATACGCAGTATTTT CAWRRVVTDTQYF
. TRBJ1-1 TRBV10-3 TRBD1 TGTGCCATCAGCCAACAGGGGGCTGACACTGAAGCTTTCTTT CAISQQGADTEAFF
few TRBJ2-2 TRBV19 TRBD1 TGTGCCAGTAGTCTCTTTCGAAGGACAGGGGTGACCGGGGAGCTGTTTTTT CASSLFRRTGVTGELFF
. TRBJ2-5 TRBV7-3 TRBD1 TGTGCCAGCAGCTCGACGGGGACAGACCGACGAGAGACCCAGTACTTC CASSSTGTDRRETQYF
few TRBJ1-1 TRBV10-3 . TGTGCCATCAGTGAGCAGGGGCCGTACACTGAAGCTTTCTTT CAISEQGPYTEAFF
. TRBJ1-1 TRBV1 . TGCACCAGCAGCCCCCCCCGGGACACTCCGAGGGGGACTGAAGCTTTCTTT CTSSPPRDTPRGTEAFF
. TRBJ1-1 TRBV6-1 . TGTGCCAGCACTTTCAATGTGTATGAGACTGAAGCTTTCTTT CASTFNVYETEAFF
. TRBJ2-5 TRBV19 TRBD1 TGTGCCAGTAGTATGGGGGACAGGGGTATCCAAGAGACCCAGTACTTC CASSMGDRGIQETQYF
. TRBJ2-3 TRBV4-1 . TGCGCCAGCAGCCCCCAGGGGATAACCACAGATACGCAGTATTTT CASSPQGITTDTQYF
once TRBJ1-2 TRBV2 TRBD1 TGTGCCAGCAGTCGGGACAGCCTTTCCTATGGCTACACCTTC CASSRDSLSYGYTF
. TRBJ1-1 TRBV7-2 . TGTGCCAGCAGCTCTTACGAGCACACTGAAGCTTTCTTT CASSSYEHTEAFF
. TRBJ1-1 TRBV4-3 TRBD1 TGCGCCAGCAGCCAGCTACAGGGGATGAACACTGAAGCTTTCTTT CASSQLQGMNTEAFF
. TRBJ2-7 TRBV5-1 . TGCGCCAGCAGCTTGGACGGCTACGAGCAGTACTTC CASSLDGYEQYF
. TRBJ1-6 TRBV5-4 . TGTGCCAGCAGCTCCAACGCGGATTCACCCCTCCACTTT CASSSNADSPLHF
. TRBJ2-2 TRBV29-1 . TGCAGCGTCGGAGAGGTGGTTTCCACCGGGGAGCTGTTTTTT CSVGEVVSTGELFF
. TRBJ1-2 TRBV7-9 . TGTTCCAGCAGCCGCGGGGACCACAATGGCTACACCTTC CSSSRGDHNGYTF
few TRBJ2-7 TRBV4-1 . TGCGCCAGCAGCCAAGGATCTCCGGGCTACGAGCAGTACTTC CASSQGSPGYEQYF
once TRBJ2-7 TRBV28 . TGTGCCACCTATCAGACAGGCCTCACCTCCTACGAGCAGTACTTC CATYQTGLTSYEQYF
. TRBJ1-2 TRBV5-1 TRBD1 TGCGCCAGCAGCTTCGGGACAGAAGTCTACACCTTC CASSFGTEVYTF